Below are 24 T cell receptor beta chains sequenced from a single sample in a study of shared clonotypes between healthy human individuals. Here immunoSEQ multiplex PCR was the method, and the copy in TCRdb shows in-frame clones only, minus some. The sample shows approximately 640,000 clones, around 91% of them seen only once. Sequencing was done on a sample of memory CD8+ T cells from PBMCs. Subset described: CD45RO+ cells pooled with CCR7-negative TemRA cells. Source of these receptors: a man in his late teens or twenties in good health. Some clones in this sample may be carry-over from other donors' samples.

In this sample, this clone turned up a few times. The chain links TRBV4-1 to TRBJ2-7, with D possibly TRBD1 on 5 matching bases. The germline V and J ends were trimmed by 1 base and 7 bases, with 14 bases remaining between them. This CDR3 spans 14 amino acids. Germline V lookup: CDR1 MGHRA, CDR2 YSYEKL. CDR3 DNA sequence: TGCGCCAGCAGCCAAGGGGGCTACCCCGGGGAGCAGTACTTC. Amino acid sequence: CASSQGGYPGEQYF.

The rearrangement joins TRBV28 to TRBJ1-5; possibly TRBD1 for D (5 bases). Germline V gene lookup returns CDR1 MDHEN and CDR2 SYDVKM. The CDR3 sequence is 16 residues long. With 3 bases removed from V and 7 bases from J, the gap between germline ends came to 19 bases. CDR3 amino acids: CASSLRYGTGGQPQHF. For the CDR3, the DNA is TGTGCCAGCAGTTTGAGGTACGGGACCGGTGGACAGCCCCAGCATTTT.

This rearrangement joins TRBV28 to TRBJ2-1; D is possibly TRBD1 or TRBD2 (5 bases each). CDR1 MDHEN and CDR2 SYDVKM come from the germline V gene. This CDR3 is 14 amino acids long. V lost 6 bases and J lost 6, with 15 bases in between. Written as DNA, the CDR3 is TGTGCCAGCAGCCCGACCAGGGAGTTCAATGAGCAGTTCTTC. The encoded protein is CASSPTREFNEQFF.

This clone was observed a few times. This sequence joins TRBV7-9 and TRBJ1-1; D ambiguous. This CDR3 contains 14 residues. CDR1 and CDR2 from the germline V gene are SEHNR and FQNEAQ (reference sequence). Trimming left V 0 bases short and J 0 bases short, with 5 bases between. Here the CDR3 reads CASSLAGLNTEAFF. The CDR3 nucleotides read TGTGCCAGCAGCTTAGCAGGGCTGAACACTGAAGCTTTCTTT.

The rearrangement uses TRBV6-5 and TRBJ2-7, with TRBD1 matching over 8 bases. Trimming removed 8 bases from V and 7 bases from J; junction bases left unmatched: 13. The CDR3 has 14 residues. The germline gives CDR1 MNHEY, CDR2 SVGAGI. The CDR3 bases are TGTGCCAGCGCCCCGGGACAGGAGCTTGGGGAGCAGTACTTC. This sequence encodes CASAPGQELGEQYF.

CDR3 region: CASTQSTAPNEQYF. CDR3 nucleotide sequence: TGTGCCAGCACCCAGTCGACGGCCCCCAACGAGCAGTACTTC. The V and J genes are TRBV6-5 and TRBJ2-7; D remains unclear. Germline lookup yields CDR1 MNHEY and CDR2 SVGAGI. The germline V and J ends were trimmed by 7 bases and 5 bases, with 18 bases remaining between them. The CDR3 loop spans 14 amino acids.

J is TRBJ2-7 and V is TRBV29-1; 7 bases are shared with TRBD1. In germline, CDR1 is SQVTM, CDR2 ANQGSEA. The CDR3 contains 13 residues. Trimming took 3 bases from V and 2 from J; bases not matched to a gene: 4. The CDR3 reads CSVEKTGPYEQYF. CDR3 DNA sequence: TGCAGCGTTGAGAAGACAGGGCCCTACGAGCAGTACTTC.

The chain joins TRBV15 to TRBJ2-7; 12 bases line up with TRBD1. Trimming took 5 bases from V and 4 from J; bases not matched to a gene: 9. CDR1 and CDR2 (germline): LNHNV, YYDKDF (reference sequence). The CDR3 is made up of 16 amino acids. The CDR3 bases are TGTGCCACCAGCCAAGCCGGGACAGGGGGCGATTACGAGCAGTACTTC. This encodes CATSQAGTGGDYEQYF.

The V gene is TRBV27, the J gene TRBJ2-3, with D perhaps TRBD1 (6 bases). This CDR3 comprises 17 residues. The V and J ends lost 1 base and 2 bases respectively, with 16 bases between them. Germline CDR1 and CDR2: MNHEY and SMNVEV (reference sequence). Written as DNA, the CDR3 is TGTGCCAGCAGTTTATACAGCGACAGGTTTTACACAGATACGCAGTATTTT. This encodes CASSLYSDRFYTDTQYF.

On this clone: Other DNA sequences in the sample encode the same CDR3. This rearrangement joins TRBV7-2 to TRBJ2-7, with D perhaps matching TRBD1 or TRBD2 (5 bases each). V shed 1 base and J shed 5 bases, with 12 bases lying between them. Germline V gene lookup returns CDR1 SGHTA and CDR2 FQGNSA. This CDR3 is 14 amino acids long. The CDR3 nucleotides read TGTGCCAGCAGCTTAGTTGGGGGTGGGCACGAGCAGTACTTC. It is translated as CASSLVGGGHEQYF.

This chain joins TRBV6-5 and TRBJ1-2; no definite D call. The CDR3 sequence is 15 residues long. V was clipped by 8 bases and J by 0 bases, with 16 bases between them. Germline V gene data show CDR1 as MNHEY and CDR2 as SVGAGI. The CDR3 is CASLRSRSTNYGYTF. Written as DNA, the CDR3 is TGTGCCAGCCTGCGATCTCGGAGCACTAACTATGGCTACACCTTC.

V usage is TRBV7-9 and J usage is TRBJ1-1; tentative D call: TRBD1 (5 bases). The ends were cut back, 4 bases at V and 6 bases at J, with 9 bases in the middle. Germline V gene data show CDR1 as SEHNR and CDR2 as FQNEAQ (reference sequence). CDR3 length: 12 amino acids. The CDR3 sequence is CASSYGTAEAFF. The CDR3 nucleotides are TGTGCCAGCAGCTACGGGACGGCTGAAGCTTTCTTT.

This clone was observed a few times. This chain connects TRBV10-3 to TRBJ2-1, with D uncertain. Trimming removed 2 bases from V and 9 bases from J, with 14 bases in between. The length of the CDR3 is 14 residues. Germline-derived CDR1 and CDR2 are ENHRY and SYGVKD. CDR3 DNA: TGTGCCATCAGTGAGGCGACCAATTTTGGTGAGCAGTTCTTC. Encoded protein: CAISEATNFGEQFF.

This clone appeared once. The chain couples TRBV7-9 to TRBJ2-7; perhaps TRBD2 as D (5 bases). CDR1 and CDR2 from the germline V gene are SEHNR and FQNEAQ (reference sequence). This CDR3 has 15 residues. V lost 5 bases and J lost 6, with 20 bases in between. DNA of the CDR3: TGTGCCAGCAGCCCCACCGGGCCGGGGTACCTCGAGCAGTACTTC. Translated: CASSPTGPGYLEQYF. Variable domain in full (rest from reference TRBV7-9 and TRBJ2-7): DTGVSQNPRHKITKRGQNVTFRCDPISEHNRLYWYRQTLGQGPEFLTYFQNEAQLEKSRLLSDRFSAERPKGSFSTLEIQRTEQGDSAMYLCASSPTGPGYLEQYFGPGTRLTVT.

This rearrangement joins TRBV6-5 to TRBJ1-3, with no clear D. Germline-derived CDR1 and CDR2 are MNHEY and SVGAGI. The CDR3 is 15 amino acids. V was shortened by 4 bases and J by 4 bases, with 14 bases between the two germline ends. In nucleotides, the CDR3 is TGTGCCAGCAGTTCCCCCGCAGAGTACGGAAACACCATATATTTT. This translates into CASSSPAEYGNTIYF.

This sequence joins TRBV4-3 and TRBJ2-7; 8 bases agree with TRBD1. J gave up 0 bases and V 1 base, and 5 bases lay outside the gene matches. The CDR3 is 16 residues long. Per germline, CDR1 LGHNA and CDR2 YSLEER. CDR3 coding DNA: TGCGCCAGCAGCCAAGGGACAGGGCTTCCCTCCTACGAGCAGTACTTC. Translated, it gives CASSQGTGLPSYEQYF.

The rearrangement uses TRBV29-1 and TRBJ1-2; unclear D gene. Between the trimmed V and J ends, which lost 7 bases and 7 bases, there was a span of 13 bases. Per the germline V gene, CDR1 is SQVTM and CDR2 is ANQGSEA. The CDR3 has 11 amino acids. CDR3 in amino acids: CSAPEGGGYTF. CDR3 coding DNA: TGCAGCGCCCCGGAGGGAGGTGGCTACACCTTC.

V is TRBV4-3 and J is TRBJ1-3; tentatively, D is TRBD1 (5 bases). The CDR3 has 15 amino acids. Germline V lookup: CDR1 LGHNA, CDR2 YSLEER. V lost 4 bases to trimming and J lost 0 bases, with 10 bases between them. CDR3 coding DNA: TGCGCCAGCAGCCCTAGGGACGGCTCTGGAAACACCATATATTTT. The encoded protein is CASSPRDGSGNTIYF.

CDR3: CSVEGEAGVGNEQFF. In nucleotides, the CDR3 is TGCAGCGTTGAAGGGGAAGCGGGAGTGGGGAATGAGCAGTTCTTC. The chain links TRBV29-1 to TRBJ2-1, with 8 bases lining up with TRBD2. The CDR3 consists of 15 residues. Trimming at V came to 1 base and at J to 7 bases, leaving 9 bases not matched to a gene. CDR1 is SQVTM and CDR2 is ANQGSEA in the germline V gene.

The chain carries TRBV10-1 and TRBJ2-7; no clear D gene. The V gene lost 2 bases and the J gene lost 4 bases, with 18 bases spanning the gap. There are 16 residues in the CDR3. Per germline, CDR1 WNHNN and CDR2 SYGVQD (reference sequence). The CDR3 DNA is TGCGCCAGCAGTGAGATTGGATTAGGGCCCCCATACGAGCAGTACTTC. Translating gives CASSEIGLGPPYEQYF.

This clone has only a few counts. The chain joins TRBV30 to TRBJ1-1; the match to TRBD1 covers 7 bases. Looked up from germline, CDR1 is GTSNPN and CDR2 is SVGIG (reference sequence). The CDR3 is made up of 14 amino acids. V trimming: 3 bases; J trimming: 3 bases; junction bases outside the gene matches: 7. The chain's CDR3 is CAWSWGGGYTEAFF. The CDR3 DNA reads TGTGCCTGGAGCTGGGGAGGGGGCTACACTGAAGCTTTCTTT.

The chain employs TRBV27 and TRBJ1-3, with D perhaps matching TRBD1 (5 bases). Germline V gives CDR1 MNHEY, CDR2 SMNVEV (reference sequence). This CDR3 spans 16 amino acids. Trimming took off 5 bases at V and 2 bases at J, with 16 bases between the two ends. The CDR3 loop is CASSPGGGWAGNTIYF. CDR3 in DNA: TGTGCCAGCAGTCCCGGGGGGGGATGGGCTGGAAACACCATATATTTT.

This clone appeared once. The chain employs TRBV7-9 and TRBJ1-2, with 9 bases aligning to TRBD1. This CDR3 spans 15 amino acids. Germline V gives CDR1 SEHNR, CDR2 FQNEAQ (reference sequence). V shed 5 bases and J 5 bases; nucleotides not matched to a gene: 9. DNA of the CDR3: TGTGCCAGCAGCCCGATCGGGACAGGGAAGTATGGCTACACCTTC. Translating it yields CASSPIGTGKYGYTF.

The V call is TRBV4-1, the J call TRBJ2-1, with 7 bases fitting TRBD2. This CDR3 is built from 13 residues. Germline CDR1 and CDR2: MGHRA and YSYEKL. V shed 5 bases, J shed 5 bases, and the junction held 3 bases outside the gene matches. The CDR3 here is CASSGRADNEQFF. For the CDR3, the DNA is TGCGCCAGCAGCGGGAGGGCCGACAATGAGCAGTTCTTC.